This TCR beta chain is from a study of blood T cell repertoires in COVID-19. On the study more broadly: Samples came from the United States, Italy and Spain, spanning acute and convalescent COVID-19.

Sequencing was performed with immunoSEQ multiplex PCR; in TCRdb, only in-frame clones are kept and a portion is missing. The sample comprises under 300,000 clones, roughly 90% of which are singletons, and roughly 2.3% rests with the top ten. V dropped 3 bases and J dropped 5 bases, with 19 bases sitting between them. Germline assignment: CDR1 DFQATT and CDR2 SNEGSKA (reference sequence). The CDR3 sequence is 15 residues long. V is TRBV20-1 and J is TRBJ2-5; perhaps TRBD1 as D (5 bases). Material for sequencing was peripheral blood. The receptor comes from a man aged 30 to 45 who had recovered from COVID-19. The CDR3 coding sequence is TGCAGTGCTAGTAAACCGGGTCCCAAGGGGGAGACCCAGTACTTC. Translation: CSASKPGPKGETQYF.